These 4 T cell receptor beta chains originate from one sample sequenced in a study of graft-versus-host responses after intestinal transplantation. Method: immunoSEQ multiplex PCR; TCRdb's copy keeps in-frame clones and lacks some. The sample has approximately 60,000 clones, around 90% seen once. The sequencing used PBMCs, collected 26 days after transplant. The receptors were sampled from a human patient who received an intestinal transplant, so some T cells may come from the graft donor.

This clone was counted between two and nine times. CDR3: CASSPTFRGAQPQHF. CDR3 coding DNA: TGTGCCAGCAGTCCGACCTTCAGGGGAGCACAGCCCCAGCATTTT. This sequence joins TRBV28 and TRBJ1-5; D perhaps matches TRBD1 (6 bases). This CDR3 is 15 amino acids long. Germline-derived CDR1 and CDR2 are MDHEN and SYDVKM. Trimming took 5 bases from V and 7 from J, leaving 18 bases between them.

The J gene is TRBJ2-1, the V gene TRBV6-5; 13 nucleotides line up with TRBD2. Germline V gives CDR1 MNHEY, CDR2 SVGAGI. J was trimmed by 7 bases and V by 7 bases; bases with no gene match: 4. The CDR3 consists of 14 residues. The CDR3 is CASNGLAGVNEQFF. The CDR3 DNA sequence: TGTGCCAGCAACGGACTAGCGGGGGTGAATGAGCAGTTCTTC.

The chain has TRBV11-1 and TRBJ2-3; 8 nucleotides match TRBD2. V shed 1 base and J 0 bases; nucleotides not matched to a gene: 3. Germline V gene sequence: CDR1 SGHAT, CDR2 FQDESV (reference sequence). This CDR3 is built from 16 residues. This CDR3 is CASSLEASGSTDTQYF. The CDR3 DNA reads TGTGCCAGCAGCTTAGAGGCTAGCGGGAGCACAGATACGCAGTATTTT.

This rearrangement joins TRBV28 to TRBJ2-3; 10 nucleotides match TRBD2. The CDR3 extends over 14 amino acids. Germline V gene lookup returns CDR1 MDHEN and CDR2 SYDVKM. The J segment lost 3 bases and the V segment lost 7 bases, leaving 4 bases of the junction unmatched. This CDR3 reads CASIETSGTDTQYF. CDR3 bases: TGTGCCAGCATCGAGACTAGCGGGACAGATACGCAGTATTTT.